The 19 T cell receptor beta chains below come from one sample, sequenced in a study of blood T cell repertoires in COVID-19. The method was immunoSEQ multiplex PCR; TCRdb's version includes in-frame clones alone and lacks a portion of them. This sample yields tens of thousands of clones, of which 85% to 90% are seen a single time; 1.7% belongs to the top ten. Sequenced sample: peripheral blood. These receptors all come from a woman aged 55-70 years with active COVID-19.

CDR3 loop: CAISELVAGGTDTQYF. In DNA, the CDR3 is TGTGCCATCAGTGAGTTAGTCGCGGGAGGGACAGATACGCAGTATTTT. The V gene is TRBV10-3, the J gene TRBJ2-3; 9 positions agree with TRBD2. V was pared by 1 base and J by 3 bases, with 5 bases of the junction left unmatched. Germline V CDR1 and CDR2: ENHRY, SYGVKD. The CDR3 consists of 16 residues.

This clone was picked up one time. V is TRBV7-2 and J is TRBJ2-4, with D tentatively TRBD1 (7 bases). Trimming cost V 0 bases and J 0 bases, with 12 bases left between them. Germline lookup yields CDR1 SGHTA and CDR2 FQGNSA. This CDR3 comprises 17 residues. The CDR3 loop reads CASSLAWRGLAKNIQYF. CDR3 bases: TGTGCCAGCAGCTTAGCGTGGAGGGGGCTAGCCAAAAACATTCAGTACTTC.

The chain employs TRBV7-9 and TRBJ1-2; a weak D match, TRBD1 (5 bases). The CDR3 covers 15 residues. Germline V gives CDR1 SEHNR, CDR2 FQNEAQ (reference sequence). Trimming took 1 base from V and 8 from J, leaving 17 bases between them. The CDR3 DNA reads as TGTGCCAGCAGCTTAGACGGGTTGCGGGGACTGGGCTACACCTTC. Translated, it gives CASSLDGLRGLGYTF.

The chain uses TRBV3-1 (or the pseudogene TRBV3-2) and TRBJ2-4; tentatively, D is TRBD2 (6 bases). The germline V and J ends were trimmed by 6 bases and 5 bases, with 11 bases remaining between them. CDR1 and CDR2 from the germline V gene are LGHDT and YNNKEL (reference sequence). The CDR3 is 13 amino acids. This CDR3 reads CASSLAEQNIQYF. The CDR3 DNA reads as TGTGCCAGCAGTTTAGCGGAACAAAACATTCAGTACTTC.

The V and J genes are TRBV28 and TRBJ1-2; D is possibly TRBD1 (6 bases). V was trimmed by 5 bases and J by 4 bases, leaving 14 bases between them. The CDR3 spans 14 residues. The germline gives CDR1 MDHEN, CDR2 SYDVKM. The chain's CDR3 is CASSPPSGVYGYTF. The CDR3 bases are TGTGCCAGCAGTCCCCCGTCAGGGGTCTATGGCTACACCTTC.

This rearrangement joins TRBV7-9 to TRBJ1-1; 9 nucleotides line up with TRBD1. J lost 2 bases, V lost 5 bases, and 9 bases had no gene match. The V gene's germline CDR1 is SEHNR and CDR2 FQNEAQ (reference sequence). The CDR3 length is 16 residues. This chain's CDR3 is CASSPTRTGVNTEAFF. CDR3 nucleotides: TGTGCCAGCAGCCCCACCCGGACAGGGGTAAACACTGAAGCTTTCTTT.

As DNA, the CDR3 is TGTGCCAGCAGTAGTCCCGGGACTAGCGGGAGGCCCTCCAATACGCAGTATTTT. Translated: CASSSPGTSGRPSNTQYF. The chain recombines TRBV28 with TRBJ2-3; 15 positions match TRBD2. In germline, CDR1 is MDHEN, CDR2 SYDVKM. J was trimmed by 7 bases and V by 5 bases; bases with no gene match: 13. The CDR3 is 18 amino acids.

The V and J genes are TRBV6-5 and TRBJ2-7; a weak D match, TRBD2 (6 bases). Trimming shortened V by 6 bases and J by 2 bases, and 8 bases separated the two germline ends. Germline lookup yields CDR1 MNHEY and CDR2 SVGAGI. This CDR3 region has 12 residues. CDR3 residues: CASRGGTYEQYF. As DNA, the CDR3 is TGTGCCAGCAGGGGCGGGACCTACGAGCAGTACTTC.

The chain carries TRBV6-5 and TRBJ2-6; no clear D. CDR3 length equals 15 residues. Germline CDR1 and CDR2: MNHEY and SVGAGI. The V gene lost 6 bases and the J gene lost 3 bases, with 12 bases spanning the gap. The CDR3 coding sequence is TGTGCCAGCAGCAGTCAGGAAGGTGGGGCCAACGTCCTGACTTTC. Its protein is CASSSQEGGANVLTF.

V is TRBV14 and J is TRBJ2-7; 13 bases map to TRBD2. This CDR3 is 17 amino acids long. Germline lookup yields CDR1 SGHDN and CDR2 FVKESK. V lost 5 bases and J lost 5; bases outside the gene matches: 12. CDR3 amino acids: CASSTRAGLAGINEQYF. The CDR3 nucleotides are TGTGCCAGCAGCACCCGGGCGGGACTAGCGGGAATCAACGAGCAGTACTTC.

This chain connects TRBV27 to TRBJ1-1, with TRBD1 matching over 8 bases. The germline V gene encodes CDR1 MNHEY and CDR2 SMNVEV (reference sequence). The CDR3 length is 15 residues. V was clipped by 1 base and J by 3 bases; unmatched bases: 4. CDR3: CASSLLGQGDTEAFF. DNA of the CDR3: TGTGCCAGCAGTTTATTAGGACAGGGTGACACTGAAGCTTTCTTT.

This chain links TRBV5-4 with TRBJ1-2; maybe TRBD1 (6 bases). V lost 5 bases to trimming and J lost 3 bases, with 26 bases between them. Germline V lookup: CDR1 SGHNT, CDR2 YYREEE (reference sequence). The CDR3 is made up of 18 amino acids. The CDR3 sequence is CASRGHRRGAPSDYGYTF. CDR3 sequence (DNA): TGTGCCAGCAGGGGCCATAGACGGGGGGCCCCAAGCGACTATGGCTACACCTTC.

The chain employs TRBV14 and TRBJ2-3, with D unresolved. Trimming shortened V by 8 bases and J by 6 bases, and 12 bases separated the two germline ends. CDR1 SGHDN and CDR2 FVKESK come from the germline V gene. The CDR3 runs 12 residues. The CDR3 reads CASGITRDTQYF. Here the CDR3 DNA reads TGTGCCAGCGGAATCACCAGGGATACGCAGTATTTT.

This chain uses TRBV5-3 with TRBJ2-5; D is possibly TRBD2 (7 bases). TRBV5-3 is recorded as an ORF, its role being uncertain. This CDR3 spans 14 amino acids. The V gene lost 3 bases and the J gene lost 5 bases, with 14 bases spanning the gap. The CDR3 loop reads CARSSGLGGETQYF. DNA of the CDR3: TGTGCCAGAAGCTCTGGACTAGGGGGGGAGACCCAGTACTTC.

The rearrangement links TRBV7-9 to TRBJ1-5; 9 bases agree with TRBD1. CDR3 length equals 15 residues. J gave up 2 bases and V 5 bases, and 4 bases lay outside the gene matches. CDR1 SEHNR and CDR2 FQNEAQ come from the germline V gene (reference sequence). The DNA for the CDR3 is TGTGCCAGCAGCGGGACAGGGTCGGGCAATCAGCCCCAGCATTTT. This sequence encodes CASSGTGSGNQPQHF. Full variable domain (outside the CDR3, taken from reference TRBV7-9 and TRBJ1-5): DTGVSQNPRHKITKRGQNVTFRCDPISEHNRLYWYRQTLGQGPEFLTYFQNEAQLEKSRLLSDRFSAERPKGSFSTLEIQRTEQGDSAMYLCASSGTGSGNQPQHFGDGTRLSIL.

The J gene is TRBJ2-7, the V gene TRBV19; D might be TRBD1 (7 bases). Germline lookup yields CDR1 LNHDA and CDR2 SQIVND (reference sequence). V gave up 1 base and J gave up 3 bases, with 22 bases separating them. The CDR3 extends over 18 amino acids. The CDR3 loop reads CASSIGPVGGGKGYEQYF. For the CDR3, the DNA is TGTGCCAGTAGTATAGGACCCGTAGGAGGGGGCAAAGGCTACGAGCAGTACTTC. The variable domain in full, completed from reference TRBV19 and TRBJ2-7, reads DGGITQSPKYLFRKEGQNVTLSCEQNLNHDAMYWYRQDPGQGLRLIYYSQIVNDFQKGDIAEGYSVSREKKESFPLTVTSAQKNPTAFYLCASSIGPVGGGKGYEQYFGPGTRLTVT.

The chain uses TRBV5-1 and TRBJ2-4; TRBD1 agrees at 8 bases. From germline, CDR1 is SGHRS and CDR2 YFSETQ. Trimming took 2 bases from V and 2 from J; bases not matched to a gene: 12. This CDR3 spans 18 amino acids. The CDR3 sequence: CASSFVLGQGATKNIQYF. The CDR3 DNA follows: TGCGCCAGCAGCTTCGTGTTGGGGCAGGGGGCGACCAAAAACATTCAGTACTTC.

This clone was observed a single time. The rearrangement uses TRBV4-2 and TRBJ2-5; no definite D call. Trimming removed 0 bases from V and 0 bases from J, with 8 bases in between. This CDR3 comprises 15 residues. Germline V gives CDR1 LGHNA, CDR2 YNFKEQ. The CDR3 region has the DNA TGTGCCAGCAGCCAAGATATGCAGTACCAAGAGACCCAGTACTTC. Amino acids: CASSQDMQYQETQYF.

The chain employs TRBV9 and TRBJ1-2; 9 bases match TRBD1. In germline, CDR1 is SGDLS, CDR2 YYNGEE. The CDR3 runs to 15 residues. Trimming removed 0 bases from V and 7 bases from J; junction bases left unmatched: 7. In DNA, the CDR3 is TGTGCCAGCAGCGTAGGGGGACAGGGTTTCTCTGGCTACACCTTC. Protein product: CASSVGGQGFSGYTF.